This T cell receptor beta chain came from a study of somatic mutations in cytotoxic T cells in rheumatoid arthritis. Study-wide results and caveats: Antigen targets of the expanded CD8+ clones remained unidentified. CD8+ clonality rose with age in rheumatoid arthritis patients, unlike in healthy controls. About an eighth of the roughly 60 patients had a largest CD8+ clone above 20% of CD8+ cells.

Repertoires were generated with immunoSEQ multiplex PCR, while TCRdb's copy carries only in-frame clones and drops some. The sample shows about 30,000 clones, 82% of them seen only once. Details on this clone: The antigen is not known.

This receptor was obtained from an adult with rheumatoid arthritis. Sequencing was performed on CD8+ T cells sorted from blood.

CDR3 residues: CASSQPASVRETQYF. In DNA form, the CDR3 reads TGCGCCAGCAGCCAGCCCGCTAGCGTCCGAGAGACCCAGTACTTC. The chain has TRBV4-1 and TRBJ2-5, with D possibly being TRBD2 (6 bases). The germline V gene has CDR1 MGHRA and CDR2 YSYEKL. The CDR3 is made up of 15 amino acids. The ends were cut back, 3 bases at V and 4 bases at J, with 15 bases in the middle.